The rows below give T cell receptor beta chains drawn from one sample of a study of siplizumab effects on memory and regulatory T cells. TCRdb keeps only in-frame clones here, not all; method: immunoSEQ multiplex PCR. Altogether about 100,000 clones are present, around 90% being singletons, with the ten largest covering around 0.68%. The sequenced sample was Tregs sorted from blood. The receptors were gathered from a human donor in good health. Both conserved end residues are part of each CDR3. D genes are given only for firm matches. Clone size is given for some rows only: seen once, a few or many times, or a class if the clone is expanded.

CDR3: CASSPTTSGGQFF; DNA: TGTGCCAGTAGTCCGACTACTAGCGGAGGGCAGTTCTTC; J: TRBJ2-1; D: TRBD2; V: TRBV19; size: few
CDR3: CASSLFGRATDTQYF; DNA: TGTGCCAGCAGCTTGTTCGGGAGGGCCACAGATACGCAGTATTTT; J: TRBJ2-3; D: TRBD2; V: TRBV5-4; size: -
CDR3: CASSETSGRTDTQYF; DNA: TGTGCCAGCAGCGAGACTAGCGGACGCACAGATACGCAGTATTTT; J: TRBJ2-3; D: TRBD2; V: TRBV7-2; size: -
CDR3: CASRGDARSPLHF; DNA: TGCGCCAGCAGGGGGGATGCCCGATCACCCCTCCACTTT; J: TRBJ1-6; D: -; V: TRBV5-1; size: -
CDR3: CASRATGGAYNEQFF; DNA: TGTGCCAGCAGGGCGACAGGGGGGGCCTACAATGAGCAGTTCTTC; J: TRBJ2-1; D: TRBD1; V: TRBV6-1; size: -
CDR3: CASSESPDTEAFF; DNA: TGCGCCAGCAGTGAGTCGCCGGATACTGAAGCTTTCTTT; J: TRBJ1-1; D: -; V: TRBV10-1; size: -
CDR3: CAISEQGARTYEQYF; DNA: TGTGCCATCAGTGAACAGGGGGCAAGAACCTACGAGCAGTACTTC; J: TRBJ2-7; D: TRBD1; V: TRBV10-3; size: -
CDR3: CASSRSAGASYNEQFF; DNA: TGTGCCAGCAGCCGCAGTGCCGGTGCCTCCTACAATGAGCAGTTCTTC; J: TRBJ2-1; D: -; V: TRBV7-6; size: -
CDR3: CASGTSQETQYF; DNA: TGCGCCAGCGGGACTAGTCAAGAGACCCAGTACTTC; J: TRBJ2-5; D: TRBD2; V: TRBV5-1; size: once
CDR3: CASSIARRANVLTF; DNA: TGTGCCAGTAGTATAGCTCGACGGGCCAACGTCCTGACTTTC; J: TRBJ2-6; D: -; V: TRBV19; size: -
CDR3: CASSRAGVGYTF; DNA: TGTGCCAGTAGTAGAGCAGGGGTAGGCTACACCTTC; J: TRBJ1-2; D: -; V: TRBV19; size: once
CDR3: CASSRTSGNYNEQFF; DNA: TGTGCCAGCAGCCGGACTAGCGGAAACTACAATGAGCAGTTCTTC; J: TRBJ2-1; D: TRBD2; V: TRBV6-5; size: -
CDR3: CASSGLAGSYNEQFF; DNA: TGCGCCAGCTCGGGACTAGCGGGATCCTACAATGAGCAGTTCTTC; J: TRBJ2-1; D: TRBD2; V: TRBV10-1; size: -
CDR3: CASSSPTPKDETQYF; DNA: TGTGCCAGCAGCTCCCCAACACCGAAGGACGAGACCCAGTACTTC; J: TRBJ2-5; D: -; V: TRBV7-9; size: -
CDR3: CASKNTQGRAYGYTF; DNA: TGTGCCAGCAAAAATACCCAGGGTCGGGCCTATGGCTACACCTTC; J: TRBJ1-2; D: -; V: TRBV6-1; size: -
CDR3: CASSRPVGSTDTQYF; DNA: TGTGCCAGCAGCCGACCCGTGGGGAGCACAGATACGCAGTATTTT; J: TRBJ2-3; D: -; V: TRBV7-9; size: -
CDR3: CASSLYNEQFF; DNA: TGCGCCAGCAGCCTCTACAATGAGCAGTTCTTC; J: TRBJ2-1; D: -; V: TRBV5-1; size: -
CDR3: CASSTLDFAPNNEQFF; DNA: TGTGCCAGTAGTACCCTGGACTTTGCGCCGAACAATGAGCAGTTCTTC; J: TRBJ2-1; D: -; V: TRBV19; size: -
CDR3: CASSLLDRGIRGYTF; DNA: TGTGCCAGCAGCCTCCTCGACAGGGGAATTCGTGGCTACACCTTC; J: TRBJ1-2; D: TRBD1; V: TRBV28; size: -
CDR3: CASKEAGTNTGELFF; DNA: TGTGCCAGCAAGGAAGCGGGAACGAACACCGGGGAGCTGTTTTTT; J: TRBJ2-2; D: TRBD2; V: TRBV2; size: once
CDR3: CASTNTPYTEAFF; DNA: TGTGCCAGCACCAATACCCCCTACACTGAAGCTTTCTTT; J: TRBJ1-1; D: -; V: TRBV6-5; size: -
CDR3: CASSAGPDQPQHF; DNA: TGTGCCAGCAGTGCCGGACCCGATCAGCCCCAGCATTTT; J: TRBJ1-5; D: -; V: TRBV6-1; size: once
CDR3: CASSLAQGLGDYEQYF; DNA: TGTGCCAGCAGCTTAGCGCAGGGACTAGGAGACTACGAGCAGTACTTC; J: TRBJ2-7; D: TRBD2; V: TRBV7-9; size: -
CDR3: CASSMRTSGSLDEQFF; DNA: TGTGCCAGCAGCATGCGGACTAGCGGGAGTCTAGATGAGCAGTTCTTC; J: TRBJ2-1; D: TRBD2; V: TRBV7-9; size: -
CDR3: CASNRIRRGANYGYTF; DNA: TGTGCCAGCAACAGAATTCGACGGGGAGCTAACTATGGCTACACCTTC; J: TRBJ1-2; D: -; V: TRBV7-9; size: -
CDR3: CASSITYFNEKLFF; DNA: TGTGCCAGTAGTATCACTTACTTTAATGAAAAACTGTTTTTT; J: TRBJ1-4; D: -; V: TRBV19; size: -
CDR3: CASSIAGAGANVLTF; DNA: TGTGCCAGTAGTATCGCGGGGGCTGGGGCCAACGTCCTGACTTTC; J: TRBJ2-6; D: TRBD2; V: TRBV19; size: -
CDR3: CASSTRTPSYEQFF; DNA: TGTGCCAGCAGCACGCGGACTCCGTCCTATGAGCAGTTCTTC; J: TRBJ2-1; D: -; V: TRBV11-2; size: -
CDR3: CASSFELTEAFF; DNA: TGTGCCAGCAGCTTTGAGCTCACTGAAGCTTTCTTT; J: TRBJ1-1; D: -; V: TRBV5-6; size: -
CDR3: CASSLVVEGGYTF; DNA: TGTGCCAGCAGCTTGGTTGTGGAGGGAGGCTACACCTTC; J: TRBJ1-2; D: -; V: TRBV5-4; size: -
CDR3: CSVVGLNYGYTF; DNA: TGCAGCGTTGTCGGGCTGAACTATGGCTACACCTTC; J: TRBJ1-2; D: -; V: TRBV29-1; size: -
CDR3: CASSVGPSSSGANVLTF; DNA: TGTGCCAGCAGCGTGGGTCCATCGAGCTCTGGGGCCAACGTCCTGACTTTC; J: TRBJ2-6; D: -; V: TRBV9; size: -
CDR3: CASSHFGVANEQFF; DNA: TGCGCCAGCAGTCACTTTGGGGTGGCCAATGAGCAGTTCTTC; J: TRBJ2-1; D: -; V: TRBV5-1; size: -
CDR3: CASSPWTGGATEAFF; DNA: TGTGCCAGCAGTCCTTGGACAGGGGGGGCTACTGAAGCTTTCTTT; J: TRBJ1-1; D: TRBD1; V: TRBV6-5; size: -
CDR3: CASSLLGGGTEAFF; DNA: TGTGCCAGCAGCCTGCTTGGGGGTGGCACTGAAGCTTTCTTT; J: TRBJ1-1; D: -; V: TRBV6-6; size: -
CDR3: CASSMGGIDRSEQFF; DNA: TGTGCCAGTAGTATGGGCGGGATCGACCGCAGTGAGCAGTTCTTC; J: TRBJ2-1; D: -; V: TRBV19; size: once
CDR3: CASSIRGLLTEAFF; DNA: TGTGCCAGTAGTATAAGGGGGCTCCTTACTGAAGCTTTCTTT; J: TRBJ1-1; D: TRBD1; V: TRBV19; size: -
CDR3: CASRTGTALGSEQFF; DNA: TGCGCCAGCAGGACCGGGACAGCATTGGGCAGTGAGCAGTTCTTC; J: TRBJ2-1; D: TRBD1; V: TRBV4-1; size: -
CDR3: CASSEQGFNEQFF; DNA: TGTGCCAGCAGCGAACAGGGATTCAATGAGCAGTTCTTC; J: TRBJ2-1; D: -; V: TRBV11-2; size: once
CDR3: CASSVAGRGSYNEQFF; DNA: TGTGCCAGCAGCGTAGCTGGGAGGGGCTCCTACAATGAGCAGTTCTTC; J: TRBJ2-1; D: TRBD2; V: TRBV9; size: -
CDR3: CASSKDGVLVQYF; DNA: TGTGCCAGCAGCAAGGACGGGGTCCTAGTGCAGTACTTC; J: TRBJ2-7; D: -; V: TRBV7-9; size: once
CDR3: CASSLSGGSPPKTQYF; DNA: TGTGCCAGCAGTTTATCAGGAGGATCCCCCCCCAAGACCCAGTACTTC; J: TRBJ2-5; D: -; V: TRBV27; size: once
CDR3: CASSESGRGPVTQYF; DNA: TGTGCCAGCAGTGAAAGCGGTAGGGGGCCGGTGACCCAGTACTTC; J: TRBJ2-5; D: TRBD1; V: TRBV2; size: -
CDR3: CASSQQDTDYTF; DNA: TGTGCCAGCTCACAGCAGGACACGGACTACACCTTC; J: TRBJ1-2; D: -; V: TRBV18; size: -
CDR3: CASSESWRGTGGGTGPGGHEKLFF; DNA: TGCGCCAGCAGTGAGTCTTGGAGGGGGACAGGGGGCGGTACGGGCCCCGGGGGGCACGAAAAACTGTTTTTT; J: TRBJ1-4; D: TRBD1; V: TRBV10-1; size: -
CDR3: CATSRGLAGGTVGYEQYF; DNA: TGTGCCACCAGCAGGGGATTAGCGGGAGGGACAGTCGGCTACGAGCAGTACTTC; J: TRBJ2-7; D: TRBD2; V: TRBV15; size: -
CDR3: CSASGETQYF; DNA: TGCAGTGCATCCGGAGAGACCCAGTACTTC; J: TRBJ2-5; D: -; V: TRBV20-1; size: -
CDR3: CASSPRLVSAYEQYF; DNA: TGTGCCAGCAGTCCCCGACTAGTTTCGGCCTACGAGCAGTACTTC; J: TRBJ2-7; D: -; V: TRBV27; size: -
CDR3: CATSLLGMDNSPLHF; DNA: TGTGCCACCAGCCTCCTGGGAATGGATAATTCACCCCTCCACTTT; J: TRBJ1-6; D: -; V: TRBV15; size: -
CDR3: CASSSGTSGRYYNEQFF; DNA: TGCGCCAGCAGCTCCGGGACTAGCGGGCGATACTACAATGAGCAGTTCTTC; J: TRBJ2-1; D: TRBD2; V: TRBV5-1; size: -